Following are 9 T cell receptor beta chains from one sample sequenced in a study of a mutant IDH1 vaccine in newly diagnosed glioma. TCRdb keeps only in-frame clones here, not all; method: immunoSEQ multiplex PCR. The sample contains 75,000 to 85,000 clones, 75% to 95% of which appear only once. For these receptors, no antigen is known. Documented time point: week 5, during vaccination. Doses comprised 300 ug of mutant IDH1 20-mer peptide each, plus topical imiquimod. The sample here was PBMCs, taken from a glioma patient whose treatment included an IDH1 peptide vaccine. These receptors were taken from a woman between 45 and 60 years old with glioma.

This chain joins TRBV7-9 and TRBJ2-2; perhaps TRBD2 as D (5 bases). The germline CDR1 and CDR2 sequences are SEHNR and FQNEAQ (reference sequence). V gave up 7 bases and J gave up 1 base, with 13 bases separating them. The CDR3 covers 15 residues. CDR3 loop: CASTPGRWNTGELFF. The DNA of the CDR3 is TGTGCCAGCACCCCGGGAAGATGGAACACCGGGGAGCTGTTTTTT.

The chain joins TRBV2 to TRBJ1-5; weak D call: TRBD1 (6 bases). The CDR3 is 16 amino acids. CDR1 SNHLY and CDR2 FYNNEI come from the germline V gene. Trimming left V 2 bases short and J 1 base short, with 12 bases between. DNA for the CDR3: TGTGCCAGCAGTGAACAGGGGACGGCGAGCAATCAGCCCCAGCATTTT. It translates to CASSEQGTASNQPQHF.

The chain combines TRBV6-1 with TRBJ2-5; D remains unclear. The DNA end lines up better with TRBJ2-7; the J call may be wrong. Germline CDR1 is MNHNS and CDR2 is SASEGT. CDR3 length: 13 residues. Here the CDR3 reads CASYAGPTYEQYF. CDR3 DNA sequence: TGTGCCAGCTACGCAGGCCCAACCTACGAGCAGTACTTC.

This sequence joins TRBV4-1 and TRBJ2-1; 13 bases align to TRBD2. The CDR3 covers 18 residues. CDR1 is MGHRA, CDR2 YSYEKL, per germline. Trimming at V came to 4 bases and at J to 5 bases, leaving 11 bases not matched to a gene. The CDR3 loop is CASSPGLAGTISNNEQFF. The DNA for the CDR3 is TGCGCCAGCAGCCCGGGACTAGCGGGAACAATCAGCAACAATGAGCAGTTCTTC.

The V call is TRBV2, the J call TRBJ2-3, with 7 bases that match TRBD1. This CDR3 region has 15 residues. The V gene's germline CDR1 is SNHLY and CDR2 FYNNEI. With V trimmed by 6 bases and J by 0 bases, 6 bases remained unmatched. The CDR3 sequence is CASRGTDTSTDTQYF. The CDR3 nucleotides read TGTGCCAGCAGGGGGACAGACACTAGCACAGATACGCAGTATTTT.

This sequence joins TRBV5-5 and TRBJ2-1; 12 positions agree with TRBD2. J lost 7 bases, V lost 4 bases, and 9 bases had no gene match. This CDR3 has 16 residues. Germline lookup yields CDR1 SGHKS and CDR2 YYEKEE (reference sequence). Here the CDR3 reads CASSVGTSGFRNEQFF. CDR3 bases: TGTGCCAGCAGCGTGGGGACTAGCGGGTTTCGGAATGAGCAGTTCTTC.

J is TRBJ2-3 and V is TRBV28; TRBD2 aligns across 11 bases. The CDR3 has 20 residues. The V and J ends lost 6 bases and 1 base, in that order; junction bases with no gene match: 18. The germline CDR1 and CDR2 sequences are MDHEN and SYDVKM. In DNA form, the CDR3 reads TGTGCCAGCAGCTCGCCGGCGGGGGGACTAGCGGTTCTACGCACAGATACGCAGTATTTT. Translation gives CASSSPAGGLAVLRTDTQYF.

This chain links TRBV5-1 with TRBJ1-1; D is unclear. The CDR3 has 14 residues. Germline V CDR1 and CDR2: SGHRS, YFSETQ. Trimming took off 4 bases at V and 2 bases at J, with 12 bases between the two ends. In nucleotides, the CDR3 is TGCGCCAGCAGCCAAGGGAATTTTAACACTGAAGCTTTCTTT. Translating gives CASSQGNFNTEAFF.

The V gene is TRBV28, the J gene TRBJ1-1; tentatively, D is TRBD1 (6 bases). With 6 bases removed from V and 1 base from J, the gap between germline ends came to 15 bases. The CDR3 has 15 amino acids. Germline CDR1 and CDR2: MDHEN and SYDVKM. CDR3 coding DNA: TGTGCCAGCAGGGAAGTTGGGGGGCGGAACACTGAAGCTTTCTTT. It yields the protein CASREVGGRNTEAFF.